The rows below give T cell receptor beta chains drawn from one sample of a study of shared clonotypes between healthy human individuals. Method: immunoSEQ multiplex PCR; TCRdb's copy keeps in-frame clones and lacks some. The table records about 640,000 clones, approximately 79% of them present only once. Input material: memory CD4+ T cells sorted from blood. All receptors come from a woman aged 25 to 45 in good health. Each CDR3 is given with its conserved first and last residue. The D gene is left open where the match is weak. Not every row has a clone size; where given, it reads once, few, many or a size class.

cdr3_aa cdr3_nt clone_size d_call cdr3_length j_call v_call
CASSQVTSGSYGAKNIQYF TGCGCCAGCAGCCAAGTTACAAGCGGGAGTTATGGAGCCAAAAACATTCAGTACTTC NA TRBD2 19 TRBJ2-4 TRBV4-1
CASSVGAKAGKETQYF TGTGCCAGCAGCGTAGGAGCCAAAGCGGGAAAAGAGACCCAGTACTTC NA TRBD2 16 TRBJ2-5 TRBV9
CASRDAVSGEKLFF TGTGCCAGCAGGGATGCGGTGAGCGGAGAAAAACTGTTTTTT few NA 14 TRBJ1-4 TRBV6-5
CASTTGERGYTF TGTGCCAGCACCACGGGAGAGAGGGGCTACACCTTC NA NA 12 TRBJ1-2 TRBV6-6
CASSYRLAGAGEQYF TGTGCCAGCAGTTACCGCTTAGCGGGAGCGGGCGAGCAGTACTTC NA TRBD2 15 TRBJ2-7 TRBV6-6
CASSYTRDTQYF TGTGCCAGCAGCTATACTAGAGATACGCAGTATTTT once NA 12 TRBJ2-3 TRBV5-8
CASIRTSGSNEQFF TGTGCCAGCATCAGGACTAGCGGGAGCAATGAGCAGTTCTTC NA TRBD2 14 TRBJ2-1 TRBV27
CASSLRSGSSSYNEQFF TGTGCCAGCAGTTTAAGAAGCGGGTCGAGCTCCTACAATGAGCAGTTCTTC NA NA 17 TRBJ2-1 TRBV28
CASSEFVASNEQFF TGTGCCAGCAGTGAATTCGTAGCCTCCAATGAGCAGTTCTTC few NA 14 TRBJ2-1 TRBV6-4
CASSNSGSADTQYF TGTGCCAGTAGTAATAGCGGGAGCGCAGATACGCAGTATTTT NA TRBD2 14 TRBJ2-3 TRBV19
CASTRFQGNTGELFF TGTGCCAGCACCCGGTTCCAGGGGAACACCGGGGAGCTGTTTTTT NA NA 15 TRBJ2-2 TRBV9
CASSLDGAGYTF TGTGCCAGCAGCTTAGATGGCGCTGGCTACACCTTC NA NA 12 TRBJ1-2 TRBV11-2
CASSKATGGSQPQHF TGTGCCAGCAGCAAAGCCACAGGGGGCAGTCAGCCCCAGCATTTT NA NA 15 TRBJ1-5 TRBV21-1
CASSLTMPGQGSYEQYF TGTGCCAGCTCTCTAACCATGCCGGGACAGGGCTCCTACGAGCAGTACTTC NA TRBD1 17 TRBJ2-7 TRBV18
CASRDKGGANTEAFF TGTGCCAGCAGGGACAAAGGGGGCGCGAACACTGAAGCTTTCTTT once TRBD1 15 TRBJ1-1 TRBV6-1
CASSGGRSYNEQFF TGTGCCAGCAGCGGGGGGCGGAGCTACAATGAGCAGTTCTTC few NA 14 TRBJ2-1 TRBV7-9
CASSSLGRSGANVLTF TGTGCCAGCAGCTCCCTCGGGAGGTCTGGGGCCAACGTCCTGACTTTC NA TRBD2 16 TRBJ2-6 TRBV27
CASSDGFGQPQHF TGTGCCAGCAGTGACGGATTTGGTCAGCCCCAGCATTTT NA NA 13 TRBJ1-5 TRBV6-4
CASSFFFLSGRAHEQFF TGTGCCAGCAGCTTCTTTTTCCTCAGCGGGAGGGCACATGAGCAGTTCTTC NA TRBD2 17 TRBJ2-1 TRBV7-9
CSVDDGANVLTF TGCAGCGTTGACGATGGGGCCAACGTCCTGACTTTC NA NA 12 TRBJ2-6 TRBV29-1
CASSGQGAVSEAFF TGTGCCAGCAGTGGACAGGGGGCGGTTTCTGAAGCTTTCTTT once TRBD1 14 TRBJ1-1 TRBV6-5
CASSGGQGSIRQPQHF TGTGCCAGTAGTGGAGGACAGGGGAGCATAAGACAGCCCCAGCATTTT NA TRBD1 16 TRBJ1-5 TRBV19
CASHTGGGAEAFF TGTGCCAGCCACACAGGGGGTGGGGCTGAAGCTTTCTTT few TRBD1 13 TRBJ1-1 TRBV28
CASSDSEDGELFF TGTGCCAGCAGTGACTCGGAGGACGGGGAGCTGTTTTTT NA NA 13 TRBJ2-2 TRBV6-4
CSVDATGGTEAFF TGCAGCGTTGACGCCACAGGGGGCACTGAAGCTTTCTTT NA TRBD1 13 TRBJ1-1 TRBV29-1
CATSVRTGGSDEQFF TGTGCCACCAGCGTTCGGACAGGGGGTTCAGATGAGCAGTTCTTC NA TRBD1 15 TRBJ2-1 TRBV15
CASSLDNTDTQYF TGTGCCAGCAGTCTGGACAACACAGATACGCAGTATTTT NA NA 13 TRBJ2-3 TRBV11-2